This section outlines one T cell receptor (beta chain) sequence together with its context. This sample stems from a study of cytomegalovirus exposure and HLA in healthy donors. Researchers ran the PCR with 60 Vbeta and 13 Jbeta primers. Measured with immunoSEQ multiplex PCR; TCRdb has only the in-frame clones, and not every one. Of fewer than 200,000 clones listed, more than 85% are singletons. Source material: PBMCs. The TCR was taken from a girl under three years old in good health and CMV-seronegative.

In DNA form, the CDR3 reads TGTGCCAGCAGCTTAGTGGGGGAGGGCCTTGGAACGGAGACCCAGTACTTC. This translates into CASSLVGEGLGTETQYF. V and J are TRBV7-8 and TRBJ2-5; 7 bases line up with TRBD2. The germline gives CDR1 SGHVS, CDR2 FQNEAQ. CDR3 length: 17 amino acids. The ends lost 1 base at V and 5 bases at J; junction bases unmatched: 13.